The text below deals with one T cell receptor beta chain. Its specificity is not known. This record comes from a study of cytomegalovirus exposure and HLA in healthy donors. The PCR employed 60 Vbeta primers together with 13 Jbeta primers. The assay was immunoSEQ multiplex PCR, and TCRdb's table has in-frame clones only and misses some. The repertoire holds approximately 100,000 clones, with roughly 71% as singletons. Trimming pared 3 bases from V and 6 bases from J, leaving 18 bases between. Looked up from germline, CDR1 is SGDLS and CDR2 is YYNGEE. The CDR3 is 15 amino acids. Findings and caveats of the study: Because they were indistinguishable, some V segments, including TRBV6-2 and TRBV6-3, were excluded. Accurate predictions that matched the HLA-A and HLA-B alleles of most subjects were reportedly made from TCR beta sequences.

V gene TRBV9 combines with J gene TRBJ1-2; TRBD1 might be the D (5 bases). Sequenced: PBMCs. The clonotype was recovered from an older woman in good health and CMV-seropositive. The CDR3 protein is CASSAHVGGENGYTF. The CDR3 bases are TGTGCCAGCAGCGCGCACGTAGGAGGGGAGAATGGCTACACCTTC.